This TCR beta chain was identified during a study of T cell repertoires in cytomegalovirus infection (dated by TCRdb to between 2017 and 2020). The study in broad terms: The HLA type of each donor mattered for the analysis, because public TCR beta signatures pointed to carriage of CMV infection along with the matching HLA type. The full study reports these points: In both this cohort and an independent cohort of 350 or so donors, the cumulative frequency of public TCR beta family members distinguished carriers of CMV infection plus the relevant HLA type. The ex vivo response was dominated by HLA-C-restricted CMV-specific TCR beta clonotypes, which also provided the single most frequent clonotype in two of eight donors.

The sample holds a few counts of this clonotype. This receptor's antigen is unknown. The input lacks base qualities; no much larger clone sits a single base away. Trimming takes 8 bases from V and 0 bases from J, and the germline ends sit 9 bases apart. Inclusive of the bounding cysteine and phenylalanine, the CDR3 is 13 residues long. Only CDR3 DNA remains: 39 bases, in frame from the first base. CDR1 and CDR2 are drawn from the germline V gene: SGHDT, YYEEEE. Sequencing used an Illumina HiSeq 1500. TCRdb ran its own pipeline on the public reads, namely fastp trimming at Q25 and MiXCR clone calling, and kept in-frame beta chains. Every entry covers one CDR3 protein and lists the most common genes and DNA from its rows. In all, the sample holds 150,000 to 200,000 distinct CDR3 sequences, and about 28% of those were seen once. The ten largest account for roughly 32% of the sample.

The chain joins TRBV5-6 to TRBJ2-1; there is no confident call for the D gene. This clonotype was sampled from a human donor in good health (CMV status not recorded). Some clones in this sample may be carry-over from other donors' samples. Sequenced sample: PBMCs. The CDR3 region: CASDSLSYNEQFF. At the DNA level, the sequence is TGTGCCAGTGACTCTCTCTCCTACAATGAGCAGTTCTTC.